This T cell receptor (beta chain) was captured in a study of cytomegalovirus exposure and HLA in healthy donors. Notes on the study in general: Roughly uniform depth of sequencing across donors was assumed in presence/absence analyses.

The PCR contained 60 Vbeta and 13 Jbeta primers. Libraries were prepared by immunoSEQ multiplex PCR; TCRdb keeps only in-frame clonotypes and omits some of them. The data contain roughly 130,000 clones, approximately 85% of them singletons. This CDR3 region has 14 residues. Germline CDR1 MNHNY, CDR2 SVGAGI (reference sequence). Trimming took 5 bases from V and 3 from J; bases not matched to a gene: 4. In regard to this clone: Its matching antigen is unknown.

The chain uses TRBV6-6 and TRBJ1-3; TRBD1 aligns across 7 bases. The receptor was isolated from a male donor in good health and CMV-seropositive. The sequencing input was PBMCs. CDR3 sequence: CASSPGQVGNTIYF. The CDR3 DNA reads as TGTGCCAGCAGTCCAGGACAGGTTGGAAACACCATATATTTT.